These 10 T cell receptor beta chains were sequenced from one sample in a study of technical replicates of blood from a handful of donors. Data came from immunoSEQ multiplex PCR; TCRdb stores just in-frame clones and leaves some out. In the table there are about 100,000 clones, nearly 97% of which are singletons. Sequenced material: T cells isolated from PBMCs. These receptors were collected from a human donor in good health.

The CDR3 protein is CASSQDWGGQGSSYEQYF. CDR3 nucleotides: TGCGCCAGCAGCCAAGACTGGGGCGGGCAGGGGAGCTCCTACGAGCAGTACTTC. The chain joins TRBV4-1 to TRBJ2-7; D is possibly TRBD1 (6 bases). Germline CDR1 is MGHRA and CDR2 is YSYEKL. Deletions cut 0 bases from V and 0 bases from J, with 18 bases between. The CDR3 is 18 amino acids.

The rearrangement uses TRBV13 and TRBJ2-7; TRBD2 matches 14 bases. CDR3 length: 16 residues. Per the germline V gene, CDR1 is PRHDT and CDR2 is FYEKMQ (reference sequence). V was pared by 5 bases and J by 4 bases, with 7 bases of the junction left unmatched. The CDR3 sequence is CASSARLAGGVYEQYF. The CDR3 nucleotides read TGTGCCAGCAGCGCCAGACTAGCGGGGGGGGTATACGAGCAGTACTTC.

The chain combines TRBV6-1 with TRBJ2-1, with D tentatively TRBD2 (5 bases). CDR3 length: 10 amino acids. Germline V CDR1 and CDR2: MNHNS, SASEGT. Trimming took off 5 bases at V and 9 bases at J, with 5 bases between the two ends. CDR3 bases: TGTGCCAGCAGTAGCGGTGAGCAGTTCTTC. Its translation is CASSSGEQFF.

This rearrangement joins TRBV28 to TRBJ1-1; no definite D call. The CDR3 has 11 amino acids. Germline CDR1 MDHEN, CDR2 SYDVKM. Trimming cost V 10 bases and J 6 bases, with 12 bases left between them. DNA of the CDR3: TGTGCCACTACCCTACTGGCTGAAGCTTTCTTT. This sequence encodes CATTLLAEAFF.

The chain carries TRBV6-5 and TRBJ2-3; D might be TRBD1 (6 bases). V lost 0 bases and J 3 bases, leaving 13 bases between the germline ends. The CDR3 contains 16 residues. Germline V gives CDR1 MNHEY, CDR2 SVGAGI. The CDR3 coding sequence is TGTGCCAGCAGTTACTCGGCAGGGGTAGGGACAGATACGCAGTATTTT. This gives the protein CASSYSAGVGTDTQYF.

The V and J genes are TRBV2 and TRBJ2-3; 10 bases agree with TRBD2. Germline loops: CDR1 SNHLY, CDR2 FYNNEI. V lost 9 bases and J lost 3; bases outside the gene matches: 12. This CDR3 is 16 amino acids long. DNA of the CDR3: TGTGCCAGTGCACTTCTAGCGGGGGTCGGTACAGATACGCAGTATTTT. Residues: CASALLAGVGTDTQYF.

V and J are TRBV5-5 and TRBJ1-2; perhaps TRBD1 as D (5 bases). This CDR3 has 12 residues. The germline V and J ends were trimmed by 4 bases and 8 bases, with 12 bases remaining between them. The V gene's germline CDR1 is SGHKS and CDR2 YYEKEE (reference sequence). CDR3 loop: CASSRTREGYTF. For the CDR3, the DNA is TGTGCCAGCAGCCGGACCAGGGAAGGCTACACCTTC.

Concerning this clone: One end of the junction fails to match germline, which may point to a read error. Other DNA sequences in this specimen translate into the identical CDR3. V usage is TRBV4-1 and J usage is TRBJ1-1; maybe TRBD1 (6 bases). The CDR3 contains 15 residues. Germline CDR1 is MGHRA and CDR2 is YSYEKL. The CDR3 coding sequence is TGCGCCAGCAGTCAAGTGGGGGCTAGGGGCACTGAAGCTTTCTTT. Amino acids: CASSQVGARGTEAFF.

The CDR3 DNA sequence: TGTGCCAGCAGCCAAGGCGGGAGGCGCACAGATACGCAGTATTTT. Its protein product is CASSQGGRRTDTQYF. This chain uses TRBV14 with TRBJ2-3; TRBD2 agrees at 8 bases. V shed 1 base, J shed 1 base, and the junction held 1 base outside the gene matches. The CDR3 length is 15 residues. Per germline, CDR1 SGHDN and CDR2 FVKESK.

The rearrangement uses TRBV6-5 and TRBJ1-5; 7 nucleotides match TRBD1. Germline V gene lookup returns CDR1 MNHEY and CDR2 SVGAGI. This CDR3 has 14 residues. The V and J ends lost 5 bases and 3 bases, in that order; junction bases with no gene match: 4. DNA for the CDR3: TGTGCCAGCAGTCCAGGGACAGTCAATCAGCCCCAGCATTTT. It is translated as CASSPGTVNQPQHF.